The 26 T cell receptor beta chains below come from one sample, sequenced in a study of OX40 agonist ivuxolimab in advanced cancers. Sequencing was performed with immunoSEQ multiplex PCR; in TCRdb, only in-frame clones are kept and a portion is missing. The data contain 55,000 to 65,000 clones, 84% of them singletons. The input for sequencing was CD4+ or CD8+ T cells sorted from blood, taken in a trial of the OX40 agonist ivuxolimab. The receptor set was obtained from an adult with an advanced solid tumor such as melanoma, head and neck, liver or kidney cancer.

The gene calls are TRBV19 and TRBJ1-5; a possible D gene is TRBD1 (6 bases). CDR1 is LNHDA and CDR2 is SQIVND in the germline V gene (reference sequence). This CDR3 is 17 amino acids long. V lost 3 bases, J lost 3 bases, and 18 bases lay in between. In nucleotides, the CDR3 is TGTGCCAGTAGTATTAGGGTGGCCAGGGGTAACAATCAGCCCCAGCATTTT. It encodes CASSIRVARGNNQPQHF.

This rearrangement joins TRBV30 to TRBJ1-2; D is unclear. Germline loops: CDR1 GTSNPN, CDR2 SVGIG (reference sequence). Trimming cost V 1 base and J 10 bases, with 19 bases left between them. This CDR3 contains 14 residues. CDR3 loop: CAWSGAGNKLAYTF. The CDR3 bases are TGTGCCTGGAGTGGAGCAGGAAATAAACTTGCCTACACCTTC.

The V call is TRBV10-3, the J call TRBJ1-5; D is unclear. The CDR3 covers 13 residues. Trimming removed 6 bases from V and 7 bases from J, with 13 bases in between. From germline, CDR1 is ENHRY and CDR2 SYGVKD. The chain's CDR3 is CAIRDGVGQPQHF. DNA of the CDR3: TGTGCCATCAGGGACGGGGTTGGGCAGCCCCAGCATTTT.

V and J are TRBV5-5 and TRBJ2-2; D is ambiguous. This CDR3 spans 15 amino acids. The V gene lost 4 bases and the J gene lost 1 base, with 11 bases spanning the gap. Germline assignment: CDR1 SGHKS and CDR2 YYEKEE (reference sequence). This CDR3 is CASSPRNLNTGELFF. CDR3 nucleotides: TGTGCCAGCAGCCCGCGGAACCTGAACACCGGGGAGCTGTTTTTT.

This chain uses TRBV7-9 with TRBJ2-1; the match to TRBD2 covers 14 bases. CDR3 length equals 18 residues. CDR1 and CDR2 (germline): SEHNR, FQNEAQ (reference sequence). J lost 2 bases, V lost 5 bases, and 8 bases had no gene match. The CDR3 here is CASSVTSGRARTYNEQFF. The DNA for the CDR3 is TGTGCCAGCAGCGTGACTAGCGGGAGGGCACGGACCTACAATGAGCAGTTCTTC.

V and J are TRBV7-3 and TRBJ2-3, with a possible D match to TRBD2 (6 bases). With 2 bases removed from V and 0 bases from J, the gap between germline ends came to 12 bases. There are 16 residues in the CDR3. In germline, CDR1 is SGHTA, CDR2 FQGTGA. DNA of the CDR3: TGTGCCAGCAGCTTACGCGGGACGACTAGCACAGATACGCAGTATTTT. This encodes CASSLRGTTSTDTQYF.

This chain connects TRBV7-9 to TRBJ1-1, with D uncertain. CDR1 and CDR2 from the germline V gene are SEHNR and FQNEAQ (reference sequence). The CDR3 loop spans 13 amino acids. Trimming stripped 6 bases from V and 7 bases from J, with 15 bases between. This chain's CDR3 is CASRQVSGGEAFF. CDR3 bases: TGTGCCAGCAGGCAAGTGAGCGGCGGTGAAGCTTTCTTT. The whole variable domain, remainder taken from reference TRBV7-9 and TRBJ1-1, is DTGVSQNPRHKITKRGQNVTFRCDPISEHNRLYWYRQTLGQGPEFLTYFQNEAQLEKSRLLSDRFSAERPKGSFSTLEIQRTEQGDSAMYLCASRQVSGGEAFFGQGTRLTVV.

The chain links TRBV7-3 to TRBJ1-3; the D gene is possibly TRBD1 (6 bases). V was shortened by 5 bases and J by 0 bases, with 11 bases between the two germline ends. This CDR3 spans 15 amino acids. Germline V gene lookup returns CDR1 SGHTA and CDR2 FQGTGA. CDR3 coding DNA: TGTGCCAGCAGCCTACAGGGTCTCTCTGGAAACACCATATATTTT. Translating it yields CASSLQGLSGNTIYF.

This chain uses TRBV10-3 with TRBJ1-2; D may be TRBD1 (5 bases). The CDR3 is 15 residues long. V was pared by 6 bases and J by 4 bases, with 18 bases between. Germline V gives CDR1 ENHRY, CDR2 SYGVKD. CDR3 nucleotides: TGTGCCATCAGGAACGACATCTCAGGGATCTATGGCTACACCTTC. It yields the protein CAIRNDISGIYGYTF.

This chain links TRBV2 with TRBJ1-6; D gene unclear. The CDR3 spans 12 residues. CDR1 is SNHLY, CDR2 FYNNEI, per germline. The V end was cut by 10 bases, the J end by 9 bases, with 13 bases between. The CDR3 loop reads CATRGPGSPLHF. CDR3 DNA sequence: TGTGCCACCCGGGGTCCGGGTTCACCCCTCCACTTT.

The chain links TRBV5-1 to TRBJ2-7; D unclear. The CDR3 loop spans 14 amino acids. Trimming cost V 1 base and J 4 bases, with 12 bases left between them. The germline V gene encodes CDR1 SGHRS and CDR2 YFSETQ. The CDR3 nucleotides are TGCGCCAGCAGCTTGTGGGAAAAAGAATACGAGCAGTACTTC. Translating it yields CASSLWEKEYEQYF.

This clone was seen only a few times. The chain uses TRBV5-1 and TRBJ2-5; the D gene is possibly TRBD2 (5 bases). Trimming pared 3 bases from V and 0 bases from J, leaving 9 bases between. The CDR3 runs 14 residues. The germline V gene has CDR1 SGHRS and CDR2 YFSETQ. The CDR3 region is CASSSGIYQETQYF. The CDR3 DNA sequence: TGCGCCAGCAGCTCGGGAATCTACCAAGAGACCCAGTACTTC.

For the CDR3, the DNA is TGTGCCAGCAGCTTAGCCGGGGCTGGTACCTATGGCTACACCTTC. Protein product: CASSLAGAGTYGYTF. This chain uses TRBV11-1 with TRBJ1-2, with D maybe TRBD1 (5 bases). The CDR3 length is 15 residues. The germline gives CDR1 SGHAT, CDR2 FQDESV (reference sequence). V dropped 0 bases and J dropped 4 bases, with 12 bases sitting between them.

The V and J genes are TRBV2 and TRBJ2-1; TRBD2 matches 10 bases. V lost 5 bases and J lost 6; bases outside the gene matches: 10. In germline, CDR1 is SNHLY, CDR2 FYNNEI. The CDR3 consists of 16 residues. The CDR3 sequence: CASSREAGGIGNEQFF. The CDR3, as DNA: TGTGCCAGCAGTCGGGAAGCGGGAGGGATAGGCAATGAGCAGTTCTTC. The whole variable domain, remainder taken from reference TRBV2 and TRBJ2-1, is EPEVTQTPSHQVTQMGQEVILRCVPISNHLYFYWYRQILGQKVEFLVSFYNNEISEKSEIFDDQFSVERPDGSNFTLKIRSTKLEDSAMYFCASSREAGGIGNEQFFGPGTRLTVL.

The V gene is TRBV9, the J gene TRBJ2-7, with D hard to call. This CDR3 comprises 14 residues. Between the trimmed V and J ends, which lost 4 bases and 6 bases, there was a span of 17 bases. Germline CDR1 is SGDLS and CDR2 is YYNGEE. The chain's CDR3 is CASSSTDGFSEQYF. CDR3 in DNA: TGTGCCAGCAGCTCGACGGACGGCTTTAGCGAGCAGTACTTC.

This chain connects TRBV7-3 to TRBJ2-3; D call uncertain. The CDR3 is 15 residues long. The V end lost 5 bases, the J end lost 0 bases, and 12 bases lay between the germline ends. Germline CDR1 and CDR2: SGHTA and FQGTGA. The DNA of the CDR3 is TGTGCCAGCAGCCCCGTGGGGTCTAGCACAGATACGCAGTATTTT. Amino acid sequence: CASSPVGSSTDTQYF.

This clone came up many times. The CDR3 loop is CAWSPGYEQYF. In DNA form, the CDR3 reads TGTGCCTGGAGTCCAGGGTACGAGCAGTACTTC. The chain has TRBV30 and TRBJ2-7; possibly TRBD1 for D (5 bases). Germline assignment: CDR1 GTSNPN and CDR2 SVGIG (reference sequence). The germline V and J ends were trimmed by 2 bases and 4 bases, with 6 bases remaining between them. The CDR3 totals 11 residues. The whole variable domain, remainder taken from reference TRBV30 and TRBJ2-7, is SQTIHQWPATLVQPVGSPLSLECTVEGTSNPNLYWYRQAAGRGLQLLFYSVGIGQISSEVPQNLSASRPQDRQFILSSKKLLLSDSGFYLCAWSPGYEQYFGPGTRLTVT.

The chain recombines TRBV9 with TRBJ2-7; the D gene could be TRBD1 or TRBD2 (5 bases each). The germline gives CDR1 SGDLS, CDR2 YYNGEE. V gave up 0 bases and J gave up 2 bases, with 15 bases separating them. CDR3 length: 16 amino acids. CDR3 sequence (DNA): TGTGCCAGCAGCGTAGGGCCGGGGCCGTGGCCCTACGAGCAGTACTTC. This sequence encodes CASSVGPGPWPYEQYF.

The CDR3 is CASSPHGTKNTEAFF. CDR3 nucleotide sequence: TGCGCCAGCAGCCCCCACGGGACAAAGAACACTGAAGCTTTCTTT. V usage is TRBV5-1 and J usage is TRBJ1-1, with D possibly TRBD1 on 6 matching bases. The CDR3 extends over 15 amino acids. The V end lost 4 bases, the J end lost 1 base, and 14 bases lay between the germline ends. Germline CDR1 reads SGHRS; CDR2 reads YFSETQ.

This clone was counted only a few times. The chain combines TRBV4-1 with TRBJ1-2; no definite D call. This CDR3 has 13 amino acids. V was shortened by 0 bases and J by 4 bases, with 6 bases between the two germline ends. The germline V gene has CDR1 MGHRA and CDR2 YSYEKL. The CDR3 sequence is CASSQEKGYGYTF. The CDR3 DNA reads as TGCGCCAGCAGCCAAGAAAAGGGCTATGGCTACACCTTC.

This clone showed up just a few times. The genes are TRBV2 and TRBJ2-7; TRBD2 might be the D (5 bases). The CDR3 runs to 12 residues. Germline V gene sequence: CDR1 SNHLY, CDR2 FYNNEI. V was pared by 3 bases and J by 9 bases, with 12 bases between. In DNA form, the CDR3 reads TGTGCCAGCAGTGAGGCCCTTGAGGGGCAGTACTTC. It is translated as CASSEALEGQYF. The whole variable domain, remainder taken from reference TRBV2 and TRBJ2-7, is EPEVTQTPSHQVTQMGQEVILRCVPISNHLYFYWYRQILGQKVEFLVSFYNNEISEKSEIFDDQFSVERPDGSNFTLKIRSTKLEDSAMYFCASSEALEGQYFGPGTRLTVT.

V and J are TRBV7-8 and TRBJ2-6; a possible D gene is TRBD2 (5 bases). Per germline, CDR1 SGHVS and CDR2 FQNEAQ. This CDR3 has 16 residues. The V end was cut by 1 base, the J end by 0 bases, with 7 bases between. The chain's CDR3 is CASSLEGVSGANVLTF. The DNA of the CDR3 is TGTGCCAGCAGCTTAGAGGGAGTCTCTGGGGCCAACGTCCTGACTTTC.

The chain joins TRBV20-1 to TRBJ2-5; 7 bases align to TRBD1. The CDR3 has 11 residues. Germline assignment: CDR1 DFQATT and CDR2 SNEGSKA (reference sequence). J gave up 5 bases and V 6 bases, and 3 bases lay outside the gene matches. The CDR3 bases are TGCAGTGCGCTGACAGGGGAGACCCAGTACTTC. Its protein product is CSALTGETQYF.

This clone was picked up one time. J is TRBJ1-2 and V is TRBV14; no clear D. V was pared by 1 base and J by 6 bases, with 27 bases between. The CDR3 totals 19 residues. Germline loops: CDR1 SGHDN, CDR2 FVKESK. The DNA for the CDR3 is TGTGCCAGCAGCCAAGTTTCATTATTTAAGGACCGATTTGAGGATGGCTACACCTTC. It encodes CASSQVSLFKDRFEDGYTF. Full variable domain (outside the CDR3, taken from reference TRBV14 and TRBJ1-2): EAGVTQFPSHSVIEKGQTVTLRCDPISGHDNLYWYRRVMGKEIKFLLHFVKESKQDESGMPNNRFLAERTGGTYSTLKVQPAELEDSGVYFCASSQVSLFKDRFEDGYTFGSGTRLTVV.

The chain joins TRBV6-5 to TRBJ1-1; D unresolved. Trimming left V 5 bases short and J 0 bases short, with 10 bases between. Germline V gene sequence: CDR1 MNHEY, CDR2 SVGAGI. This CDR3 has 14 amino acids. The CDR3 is CASSEVFLNTEAFF. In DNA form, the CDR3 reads TGTGCCAGCAGTGAGGTATTCTTGAACACTGAAGCTTTCTTT.

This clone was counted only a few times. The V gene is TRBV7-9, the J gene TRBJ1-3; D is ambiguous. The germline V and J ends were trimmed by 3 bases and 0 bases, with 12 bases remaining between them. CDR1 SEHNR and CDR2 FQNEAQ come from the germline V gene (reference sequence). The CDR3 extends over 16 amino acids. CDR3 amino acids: CASSLKRSSSGNTIYF. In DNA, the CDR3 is TGTGCCAGCAGCTTGAAAAGATCGAGCTCTGGAAACACCATATATTTT. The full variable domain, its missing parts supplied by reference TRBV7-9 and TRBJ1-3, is DTGVSQNPRHKITKRGQNVTFRCDPISEHNRLYWYRQTLGQGPEFLTYFQNEAQLEKSRLLSDRFSAERPKGSFSTLEIQRTEQGDSAMYLCASSLKRSSSGNTIYFGEGSWLTVV.